Below are 5 T cell receptor beta chains sequenced from a single sample in a study of blood T cell repertoires in COVID-19. Repertoires were generated with immunoSEQ multiplex PCR, while TCRdb's copy carries only in-frame clones and drops some. The data show 50,000 to 80,000 clones, with 75% to 85% seen just once and more than 5% held by the top ten. The sample was peripheral blood. The source is a woman aged 55-69 years with acute or convalescent COVID-19.

This rearrangement joins TRBV5-4 to TRBJ2-1; 9 bases line up with TRBD1. Germline CDR1 is SGHNT and CDR2 is YYREEE (reference sequence). This CDR3 contains 15 residues. The V segment lost 4 bases and the J segment 7 bases; nucleotides outside the gene matches: 9. The CDR3 DNA follows: TGTGCCAGCAGCCTTCCCCTGACAGGGGGGAATGAGCAGTTCTTC. Translation gives CASSLPLTGGNEQFF.

CDR3 loop: CAFYGGHGNTIYF. CDR3 sequence (DNA): TGTGCCTTTTATGGTGGGCACGGAAACACCATATATTTT. The chain recombines TRBV12-3 or TRBV12-4 with TRBJ1-3; D not certain. The germline V and J ends were trimmed by 11 bases and 4 bases, with 15 bases remaining between them. The CDR3 is made up of 13 amino acids.

This clone was counted between two and nine times. CDR3 amino acids: CASSYFGNTEAFF. The CDR3 bases are TGTGCCAGCAGCTACTTCGGGAACACTGAAGCTTTCTTT. The chain is built from TRBV7-3 and TRBJ1-1; no clear D. V dropped 4 bases and J dropped 1 base, with 7 bases sitting between them. Germline loops: CDR1 SGHTA, CDR2 FQGTGA. The CDR3 extends over 13 amino acids.

The CDR3: CASSFLSPGQGGTEAFF. The CDR3 region has the DNA TGTGCCAGTAGTTTCCTCTCACCGGGACAGGGAGGTACTGAAGCTTTCTTT. The chain employs TRBV19 and TRBJ1-1; 9 positions match TRBD1. Trimming removed 5 bases from V and 5 bases from J; junction bases left unmatched: 15. The CDR3 covers 17 residues. The V gene's germline CDR1 is LNHDA and CDR2 SQIVND (reference sequence).

The chain uses TRBV9 and TRBJ2-1; tentatively, D is TRBD1 (7 bases). The V end was cut by 0 bases, the J end by 7 bases, with 17 bases between. The CDR3 is 16 residues long. Per germline, CDR1 SGDLS and CDR2 YYNGEE. CDR3 DNA sequence: TGTGCCAGCAGCGTAGCAGTTGGGGCAGGGGGGAATGAGCAGTTCTTC. Residues: CASSVAVGAGGNEQFF.